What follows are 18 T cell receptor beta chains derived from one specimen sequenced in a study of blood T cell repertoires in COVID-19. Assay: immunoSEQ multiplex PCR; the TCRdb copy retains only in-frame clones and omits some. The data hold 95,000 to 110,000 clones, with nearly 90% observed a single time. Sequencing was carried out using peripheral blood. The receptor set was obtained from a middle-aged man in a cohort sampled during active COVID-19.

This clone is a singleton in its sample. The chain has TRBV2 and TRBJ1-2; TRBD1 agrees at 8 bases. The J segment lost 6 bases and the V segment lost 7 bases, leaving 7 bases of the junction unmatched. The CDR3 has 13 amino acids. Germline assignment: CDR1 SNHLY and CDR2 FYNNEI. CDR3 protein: CASTEGTGHGYTF. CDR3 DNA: TGTGCCAGCACTGAGGGGACAGGACATGGCTACACCTTC.

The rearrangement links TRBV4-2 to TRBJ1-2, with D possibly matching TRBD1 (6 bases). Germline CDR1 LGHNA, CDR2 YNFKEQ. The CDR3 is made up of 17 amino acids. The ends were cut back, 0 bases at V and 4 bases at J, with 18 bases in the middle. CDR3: CASSQDATGQGFYGYTF. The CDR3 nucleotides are TGTGCCAGCAGCCAAGATGCCACGGGACAAGGATTCTATGGCTACACCTTC.

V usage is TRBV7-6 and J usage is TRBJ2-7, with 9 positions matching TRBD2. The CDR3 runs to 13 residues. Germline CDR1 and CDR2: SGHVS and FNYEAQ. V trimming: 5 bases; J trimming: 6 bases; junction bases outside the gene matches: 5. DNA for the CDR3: TGTGCCAGCAGCCAGGGGCGGGGGGGCGAGCAGTACTTC. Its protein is CASSQGRGGEQYF.

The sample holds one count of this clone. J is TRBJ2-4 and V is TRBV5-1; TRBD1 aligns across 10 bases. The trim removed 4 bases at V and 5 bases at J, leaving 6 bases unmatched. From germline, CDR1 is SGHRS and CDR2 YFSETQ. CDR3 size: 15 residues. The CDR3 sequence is CASSRTGGSQNIQYF. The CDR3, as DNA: TGCGCCAGCAGCCGGACAGGGGGAAGCCAAAACATTCAGTACTTC.

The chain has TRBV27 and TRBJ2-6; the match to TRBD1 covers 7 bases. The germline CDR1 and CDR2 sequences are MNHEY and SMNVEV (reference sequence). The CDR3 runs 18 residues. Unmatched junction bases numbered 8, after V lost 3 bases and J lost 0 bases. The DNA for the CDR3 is TGTGCCAGCAGTTTTCAGGGGGTTGTCGGCTCTGGGGCCAACGTCCTGACTTTC. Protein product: CASSFQGVVGSGANVLTF. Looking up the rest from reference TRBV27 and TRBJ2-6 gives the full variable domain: EAQVTQNPRYLITVTGKKLTVTCSQNMNHEYMSWYRQDPGLGLRQIYYSMNVEVTDKGDVPEGYKVSRKEKRNFPLILESPSPNQTSLYFCASSFQGVVGSGANVLTFGAGSRLTVL.

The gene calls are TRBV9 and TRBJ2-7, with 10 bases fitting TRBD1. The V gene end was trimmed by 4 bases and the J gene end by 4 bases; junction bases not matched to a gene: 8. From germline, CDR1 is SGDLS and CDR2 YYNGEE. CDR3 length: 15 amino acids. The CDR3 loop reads CASSISPGQGYEQYF. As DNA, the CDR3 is TGTGCCAGCAGCATCTCCCCGGGACAGGGGTACGAGCAGTACTTC.

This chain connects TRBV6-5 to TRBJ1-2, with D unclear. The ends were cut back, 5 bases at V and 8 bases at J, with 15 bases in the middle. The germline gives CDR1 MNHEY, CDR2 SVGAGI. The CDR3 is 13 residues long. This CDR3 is CASSKDSNRGYTF. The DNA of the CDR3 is TGTGCCAGCAGTAAGGACTCCAATCGGGGCTACACCTTC.

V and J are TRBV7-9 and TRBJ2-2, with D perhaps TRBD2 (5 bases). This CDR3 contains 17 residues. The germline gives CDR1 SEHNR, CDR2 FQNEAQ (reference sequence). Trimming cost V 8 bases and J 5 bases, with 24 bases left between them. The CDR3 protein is CASGESGSVLLTGELFF. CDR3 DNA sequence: TGTGCCAGCGGGGAGAGCGGTTCCGTCCTTTTAACCGGGGAGCTGTTTTTT.

Here the CDR3 reads CASSQEWGRGETQYF. The DNA for the CDR3 is TGCGCCAGCAGCCAAGAGTGGGGGAGGGGAGAGACCCAGTACTTC. The rearrangement links TRBV4-3 to TRBJ2-5, with 7 bases that match TRBD2. The CDR3 totals 15 residues. V was pared by 0 bases and J by 4 bases, with 5 bases of the junction left unmatched. Germline V gene lookup returns CDR1 LGHNA and CDR2 YSLEER.

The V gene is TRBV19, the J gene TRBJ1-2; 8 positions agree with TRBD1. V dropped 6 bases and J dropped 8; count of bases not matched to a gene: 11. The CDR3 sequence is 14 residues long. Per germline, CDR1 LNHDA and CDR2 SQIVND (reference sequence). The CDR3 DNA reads TGTGCCAGTAGCGGGACAGGTGATGGAAAGGGCTACACCTTC. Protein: CASSGTGDGKGYTF.

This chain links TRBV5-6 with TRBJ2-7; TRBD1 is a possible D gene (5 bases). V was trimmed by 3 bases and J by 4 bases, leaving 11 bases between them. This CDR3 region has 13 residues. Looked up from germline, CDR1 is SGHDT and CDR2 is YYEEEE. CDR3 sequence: CASSWGSRYEQYF. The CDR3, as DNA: TGTGCCAGCAGCTGGGGCTCGCGGTACGAGCAGTACTTC.

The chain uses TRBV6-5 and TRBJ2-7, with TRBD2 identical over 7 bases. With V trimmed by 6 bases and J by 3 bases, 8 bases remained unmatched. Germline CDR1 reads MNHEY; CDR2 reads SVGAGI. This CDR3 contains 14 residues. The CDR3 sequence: CASRPGTINYEQYF. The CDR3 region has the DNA TGTGCCAGCAGACCCGGGACTATCAACTACGAGCAGTACTTC.

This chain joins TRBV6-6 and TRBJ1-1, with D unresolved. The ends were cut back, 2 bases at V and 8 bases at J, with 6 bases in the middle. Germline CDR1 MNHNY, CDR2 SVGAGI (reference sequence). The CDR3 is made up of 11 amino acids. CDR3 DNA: TGTGCCAGCAGTTACGGTCAGGAAGCTTTCTTT. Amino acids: CASSYGQEAFF.

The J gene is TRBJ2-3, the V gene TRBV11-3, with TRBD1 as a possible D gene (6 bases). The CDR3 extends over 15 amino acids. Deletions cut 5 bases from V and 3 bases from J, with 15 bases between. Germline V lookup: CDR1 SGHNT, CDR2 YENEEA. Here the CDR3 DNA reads TGTGCCAGCAGCGAGCAGAGAGACAGGACAGATACGCAGTATTTT. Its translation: CASSEQRDRTDTQYF.

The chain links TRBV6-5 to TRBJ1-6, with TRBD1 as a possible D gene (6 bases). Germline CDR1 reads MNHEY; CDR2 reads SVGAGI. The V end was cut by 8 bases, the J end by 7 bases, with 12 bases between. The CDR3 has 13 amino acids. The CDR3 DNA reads TGTGCCAGCGGAGGACAGAAAAATTCACCCCTCCACTTT. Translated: CASGGQKNSPLHF.

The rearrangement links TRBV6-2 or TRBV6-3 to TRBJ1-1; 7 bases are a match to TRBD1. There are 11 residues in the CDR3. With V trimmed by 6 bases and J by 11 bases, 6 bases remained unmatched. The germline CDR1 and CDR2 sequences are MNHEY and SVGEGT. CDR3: CASSQGGEAFF. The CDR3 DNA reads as TGTGCCAGCAGCCAGGGGGGGGAGGCTTTCTTT.

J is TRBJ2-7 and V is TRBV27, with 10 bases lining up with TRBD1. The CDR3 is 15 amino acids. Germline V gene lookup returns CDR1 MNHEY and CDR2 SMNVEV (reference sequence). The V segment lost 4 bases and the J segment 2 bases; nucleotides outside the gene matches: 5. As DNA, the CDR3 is TGTGCCAGCAGTTATGGGACAGGGGTCACCTACGAGCAGTACTTC. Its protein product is CASSYGTGVTYEQYF.

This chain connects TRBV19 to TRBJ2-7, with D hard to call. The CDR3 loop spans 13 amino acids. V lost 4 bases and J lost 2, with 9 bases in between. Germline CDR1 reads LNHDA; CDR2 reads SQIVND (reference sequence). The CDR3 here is CASSTTTAYEQYF. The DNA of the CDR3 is TGTGCCAGTAGTACCACCACTGCCTACGAGCAGTACTTC.